Below are 18 T cell receptor beta chains sequenced from a single sample in a study of regulatory T cells in long-lasting Graves disease. Time point denoted: newly diagnosed GD, antithyroid drugs for less than 3 months. PBMC RNA was the source of the TCR library. With iRepertoire HTBI primers and Arm-PCR of CDR3 regions, TCR beta libraries were built. One entry per CDR3 protein, called by TCRdb with MiXCR from the multiplex PCR reads. This table holds fewer than 400,000 distinct CDR3 sequences, 18% found once. The sample here was peripheral blood mononuclear cells (PBMCs), taken at new diagnosis, from a patient treated with antithyroid drugs. The source is a female donor with Graves disease.

This clonotype was picked up a small number of times. The genes are TRBV6-2 or TRBV6-3 and TRBJ2-6; D gene unclear. Germline V CDR1 and CDR2: MNHEY, SVGEGT. The CDR3 runs to 15 residues. Trimming pared 5 bases from V and 4 bases from J, leaving 12 bases between. The CDR3 sequence is CASSEANTGANVLTF. For the CDR3, the DNA is TGTGCCAGCAGTGAAGCTAATACAGGGGCCAACGTCCTGACTTTC.

By sample fraction, this clonotype is medium-sized. The chain links TRBV11-3 to TRBJ2-7; D is undetermined. Germline CDR1 and CDR2: SGHNT and YENEEA. Trimming removed 8 bases at V and 1 base at J, with 12 bases between. The CDR3 loop spans 13 amino acids. The CDR3 region is CASGQRASYEQYF. As DNA, the CDR3 is TGTGCCAGCGGCCAAAGGGCTTCCTACGAGCAGTACTTC.

This clonotype was found many times. The rearrangement joins TRBV28 to TRBJ2-5, with 9 bases fitting TRBD1. The CDR3 is 16 amino acids. V lost 1 base and J lost 7; bases outside the gene matches: 10. Germline CDR1 and CDR2: MDHEN and SYDVKM. The CDR3 sequence is CASSLYLQGARVTQYF. CDR3 coding DNA: TGTGCCAGCAGTTTATACCTACAGGGGGCAAGGGTGACCCAGTACTTC.

This clonotype was observed a handful of times. A read error may be the cause here, since a much bigger clone is one base away. The chain combines TRBV12-3 or TRBV12-4 with TRBJ2-1; unclear D gene. This CDR3 is built from 13 residues. V gave up 6 bases and J gave up 12 bases, with 18 bases separating them. The CDR3 protein is CASSPRAVSGQFF. The CDR3 DNA is TGTGCCAGCAGCCCGCGAGCCGTCAGTGGGCAGTTCTTC.

The rearrangement joins TRBV29-1 to TRBJ1-1, with 7 nucleotides matching TRBD1. CDR3 length: 13 residues. Germline CDR1 reads SQVTM; CDR2 reads ANQGSEA. V trimming: 8 bases; J trimming: 5 bases; junction bases outside the gene matches: 11. The CDR3 coding sequence is TGCAGCATCCGGACAGGCGAAGGAACTGAAGCTTTCTTT. Amino acid sequence: CSIRTGEGTEAFF.

This clonotype was counted at least ten times. This chain links TRBV11-2 with TRBJ2-7, with 8 bases lining up with TRBD2. V gave up 2 bases and J gave up 3 bases; unmatched junction bases: 3. CDR1 is SGHAT and CDR2 is FQNNGV in the germline V gene. The CDR3 length is 14 residues. The CDR3 loop reads CASSLRTSSYEQYF. The CDR3 DNA follows: TGTGCCAGCAGCTTAAGGACTAGCAGCTACGAGCAGTACTTC.

Comment on this clonotype: Because the CDR3 is missing its conserved closing phenylalanine or tryptophan, this is likely a read error. The chain couples TRBV5-6 to TRBJ2-1; D is unclear. Trimming cost V 0 bases and J 3 bases, with 4 bases left between them. The CDR3 has 13 residues. Germline loops: CDR1 SGHDT, CDR2 YYEEEE. The CDR3 sequence: CASSLGLYNEQFL. The CDR3 coding sequence is TGTGCCAGCAGCTTGGGACTCTACAATGAGCAGTTCCTC.

This clonotype was observed many times. This chain uses TRBV4-2 with TRBJ2-3; 10 positions match TRBD2. The CDR3 runs to 17 residues. Germline CDR1 LGHNA, CDR2 YNFKEQ. V lost 3 bases, J lost 0 bases, and 6 bases stayed unmatched. The CDR3 DNA follows: TGTGCCAGCAGCCAGGATCTAGCGGGAGAGAGCACAGATACGCAGTATTTT. It translates to CASSQDLAGESTDTQYF.

At least ten counts were recorded for this clonotype. V is TRBV15 and J is TRBJ2-7; D may be TRBD2 (6 bases). The CDR3 runs 16 residues. CDR1 is LNHNV, CDR2 YYDKDF, per germline (reference sequence). V was clipped by 0 bases and J by 4 bases, with 16 bases between them. The CDR3 loop reads CATSRDLFGSGYEQYF. The CDR3 DNA reads as TGTGCCACCAGCAGAGACCTATTCGGTAGCGGTTACGAGCAGTACTTC.

This clonotype was recorded many times. J is TRBJ2-3 and V is TRBV7-6; D possibly corresponds to TRBD2 (5 bases). Germline V lookup: CDR1 SGHVS, CDR2 FNYEAQ. V lost 5 bases to trimming and J lost 4 bases, with 19 bases between them. CDR3 length: 16 residues. The CDR3 is CASSPSGFQFADTQYF. DNA of the CDR3: TGTGCCAGCAGCCCAAGCGGTTTCCAGTTCGCAGATACGCAGTATTTT.

This clonotype was seen repeatedly, ten times or more. The V gene is TRBV12-3 or TRBV12-4, the J gene TRBJ2-5; D uncertain. The J call may be wrong; the DNA end is better matched by TRBJ2-1. The CDR3 totals 15 residues. For the CDR3, the DNA is TGTGCCAGCAGTGCCTTAGGGAAAGTTCGGAATGAGCAGTTCTTC. Protein product: CASSALGKVRNEQFF.

This clonotype was counted only a few times. The genes are TRBV6-2 or TRBV6-3 and TRBJ2-3; 9 bases are a match to TRBD2. This CDR3 has 15 residues. Per germline, CDR1 MNHEY and CDR2 SVGEGT. With 10 bases clipped from V and 4 bases from J, the junction kept 12 bases outside the gene matches. The CDR3 DNA is TGTGCCACATTCCCGGGACTAGCACATGCAGATACGCAGTATTTT. Translating it yields CATFPGLAHADTQYF.

This chain links TRBV7-9 with TRBJ1-6; D is undetermined. The CDR3 totals 15 residues. Trimming removed 1 base at V and 13 bases at J, with 17 bases between. CDR1 and CDR2 (germline): SEHNR, FQNEAQ (reference sequence). The CDR3 spells CASSLVSGAPAPLHF. In DNA, the CDR3 is TGTGCCAGCAGCTTAGTCAGCGGAGCCCCGGCCCCCCTCCACTTT.

This clonotype came up a few times. V is TRBV19 and J is TRBJ2-1, with TRBD2 matching 8 bases. The CDR3 runs to 13 residues. The V gene end was trimmed by 4 bases and the J gene end by 11 bases; junction bases not matched to a gene: 7. Per germline, CDR1 LNHDA and CDR2 SQIVND (reference sequence). The CDR3 sequence is CASSTPGGTQQFF. CDR3 DNA sequence: TGTGCCAGTAGTACTCCGGGAGGGACTCAGCAGTTCTTC.

DNA of the CDR3: TGTGCCAGCAGCTTAGAGGGTAGCGGGGCGGGGGAGACCCAGTACTTC. It is translated as CASSLEGSGAGETQYF. The V call is TRBV7-2, the J call TRBJ2-5, with 8 bases that match TRBD2. This CDR3 contains 16 residues. With V trimmed by 1 base and J by 5 bases, 9 bases remained unmatched. Germline assignment: CDR1 SGHTA and CDR2 FQGNSA.

This clonotype was seen a single time. This may arise from a read error, as a much more abundant clone is one base away. The genes are TRBV29-1 and TRBJ2-1, with 9 nucleotides matching TRBD2. J lost 13 bases, V lost 6 bases, and 19 bases had no gene match. The CDR3 sequence is 15 residues long. Germline lookup yields CDR1 SQVTM and CDR2 ANQGSEA. The CDR3 protein is CSVSSGTSLLETQFF. CDR3 nucleotides: TGCAGCGTCTCATCCGGGACTAGCCTGTTGGAGACCCAGTTCTTC.

This clonotype was detected ten times or more. The chain has TRBV29-1 and TRBJ2-7; the match to TRBD1 covers 7 bases. Germline lookup yields CDR1 SQVTM and CDR2 ANQGSEA. J gave up 5 bases and V 7 bases, and 8 bases lay outside the gene matches. The CDR3 sequence is 12 residues long. CDR3 sequence reads: CSATTGLDEQYF. The CDR3 DNA reads as TGCAGCGCCACGACAGGGCTCGACGAGCAGTACTTC.

V and J are TRBV14 and TRBJ1-4, with D perhaps matching TRBD1 (5 bases). The CDR3 runs 15 residues. The germline CDR1 and CDR2 sequences are SGHDN and FVKESK. V was trimmed by 4 bases and J by 0 bases, leaving 9 bases between them. This CDR3 reads CASSRQLATNEKLFF. CDR3 DNA sequence: TGTGCCAGCAGCCGACAGCTTGCAACTAATGAAAAACTGTTTTTT. Looking up the rest from reference TRBV14 and TRBJ1-4 gives the full variable domain: EAGVTQFPSHSVIEKGQTVTLRCDPISGHDNLYWYRRVMGKEIKFLLHFVKESKQDESGMPNNRFLAERTGGTYSTLKVQPAELEDSGVYFCASSRQLATNEKLFFGSGTQLSVL.